This T cell receptor (beta chain) was retrieved from a study of molecular identifiers for immune sequencing clone quantification. TCRdb processed the PCR reads anew with MiXCR; each CDR3 protein has one entry. The data show hundreds of thousands of distinct CDR3 sequences, 25% seen once. The table lists this clonotype with many counts. Naive CD8 library inputs spanned roughly 20,000 to 1,100,000 sorted cells and 10%, 30% or 50% RNA. V was clipped by 1 base and J by 2 bases; unmatched bases: 4. The CDR3 covers 15 residues. In germline, CDR1 is SGDLS, CDR2 YYNGEE. This receptor was identified in a human donor in good health. Some libraries in this study had Jurkat cell RNA spiked in. Sample: naive CD8+ T cells from blood, with Jurkat cell RNA spiked in. The subset was: FACS-sorted CD8+CD4-CCR7+CD45RA+ naive T cells. The J gene is TRBJ2-3, the V gene TRBV9; 7 nucleotides agree with TRBD2. The CDR3 DNA reads TGTGCCAGCAGCGTATCTAGCGGAAACACAGATACGCAGTATTTT. It encodes CASSVSSGNTDTQYF.